This T cell receptor beta chain was found in a study of blood T cells in healthy people across ages. The CDR3 totals 10 residues. V lost 6 bases and J lost 15, with 12 bases in between. Samples each had at least 5.5 micrograms of total RNA extracted. For the second PCR, which ran for roughly 6 to 12 cycles, a sample-barcoded 5' primer and a J-beta primer mix were used. Each CDR3 protein is one row after TCRdb ran MiXCR on the 5' RACE reads. Here the sample spans approximately 810,000 distinct CDR3 sequences, around 36% being singletons. V gene TRBV12-3 or TRBV12-4 combines with J gene TRBJ2-1, with unresolved D. The material sequenced was blood. The receptor comes from a man aged 18 to 29 in good health. CDR3 region: CASSSRGLFF. The CDR3, as DNA: TGTGCCAGCAGCTCCCGAGGTCTGTTCTTC.